The 11 T cell receptor beta chains below all came from one sample that was sequenced in a study of technical replicates of blood from several donors. Assay: immunoSEQ multiplex PCR; the TCRdb copy retains only in-frame clones and omits some. Of approximately 17,000 clones in the sample, roughly 86% were seen once. The specimen sequenced was PBMCs. The source is a human donor in good health.

CDR3 sequence: CASSESTLGVIQPQHF. The DNA of the CDR3 is TGTGCCAGCAGTGAATCCACCCTAGGGGTAATTCAGCCCCAGCATTTT. This chain uses TRBV6-1 with TRBJ1-5; D perhaps matches TRBD1 (5 bases). Per the germline V gene, CDR1 is MNHNS and CDR2 is SASEGT. The CDR3 is made up of 16 amino acids. Trimming cost V 2 bases and J 6 bases, with 17 bases left between them.

The rearrangement uses TRBV7-8 and TRBJ1-4; 9 positions agree with TRBD1. The CDR3 has 15 amino acids. V was clipped by 5 bases and J by 8 bases; unmatched bases: 9. Germline CDR1 and CDR2: SGHVS and FQNEAQ. CDR3 amino acids: CASSLTGGIGEKLFF. CDR3 in DNA: TGTGCCAGCAGCCTTACAGGGGGCATTGGGGAAAAACTGTTTTTT. The full variable domain, completed using reference TRBV7-8 and TRBJ1-4, is GAGVSQSPRYKVAKRGQDVALRCDPISGHVSLFWYQQALGQGPEFLTYFQNEAQLDKSGLPSDRFFAERPEGSVSTLKIQRTQQEDSAVYLCASSLTGGIGEKLFFGSGTQLSVL.

The V gene is TRBV2, the J gene TRBJ2-7; 12 nucleotides match TRBD2. With 6 bases clipped from V and 5 bases from J, the junction kept 14 bases outside the gene matches. CDR3 length equals 17 residues. Germline lookup yields CDR1 SNHLY and CDR2 FYNNEI. The CDR3 spells CASRDTSGRIRRNEQYF. The CDR3, as DNA: TGTGCCAGCAGGGATACTAGCGGGAGGATCAGACGGAACGAGCAGTACTTC.

In this sample, this clone turned up a few times. This chain joins TRBV19 and TRBJ1-1; no firm D call. Germline CDR1 LNHDA, CDR2 SQIVND (reference sequence). Trimming cost V 5 bases and J 4 bases, with 11 bases left between them. This CDR3 has 13 amino acids. The CDR3 reads CASSPGSGTEAFF. CDR3 bases: TGTGCCAGTAGTCCCGGGTCTGGCACTGAAGCTTTCTTT.

The gene calls are TRBV28 and TRBJ2-7; TRBD2 agrees at 10 bases. CDR1 MDHEN and CDR2 SYDVKM come from the germline V gene. This CDR3 contains 14 residues. The V gene end was trimmed by 5 bases and the J gene end by 5 bases; junction bases not matched to a gene: 6. CDR3 residues: CASSLLAGVHEQYF. The CDR3 nucleotides read TGTGCCAGCAGTCTCCTAGCGGGAGTACACGAGCAGTACTTC. Using reference TRBV28 and TRBJ2-7 for the parts outside the CDR3, the full variable domain is DVKVTQSSRYLVKRTGEKVFLECVQDMDHENMFWYRQDPGLGLRLIYFSYDVKMKEKGDIPEGYSVSREKKERFSLILESASTNQTSMYLCASSLLAGVHEQYFGPGTRLTVT.

This clone was counted between two and nine times. The rearrangement joins TRBV18 to TRBJ1-5, with D unclear. The CDR3 has 15 amino acids. Germline V lookup: CDR1 KGHSH, CDR2 LQKENI. Trimming cost V 3 bases and J 0 bases, with 9 bases left between them. CDR3 sequence reads: CASSPSADSNQPQHF. The CDR3 DNA reads TGTGCCAGCTCACCGAGCGCAGATAGCAATCAGCCCCAGCATTTT. Combining the CDR3 with reference TRBV18 and TRBJ1-5 gives the whole variable domain NAGVMQNPRHLVRRRGQEARLRCSPMKGHSHVYWYRQLPEEGLKFMVYLQKENIIDESGMPKERFSAEFPKEGPSILRIQQVVRGDSAAYFCASSPSADSNQPQHFGDGTRLSIL.

This clone appeared a single time. The V call is TRBV6-1, the J call TRBJ2-3, with D unclear. CDR1 is MNHNS and CDR2 is SASEGT in the germline V gene. The V end lost 4 bases, the J end lost 1 base, and 12 bases lay between the germline ends. This CDR3 has 15 residues. This CDR3 is CASSGVGDRTDTQYF. The CDR3 DNA sequence: TGTGCCAGCAGTGGGGTGGGCGACCGCACAGATACGCAGTATTTT.

The chain joins TRBV19 to TRBJ2-6, with D possibly being TRBD1 (7 bases). With 4 bases removed from V and 0 bases from J, the gap between germline ends came to 10 bases. This CDR3 comprises 16 residues. CDR1 and CDR2 from the germline V gene are LNHDA and SQIVND (reference sequence). This CDR3 is CASSSGTASGANVLTF. The DNA for the CDR3 is TGTGCCAGTAGTAGCGGGACAGCCTCTGGGGCCAACGTCCTGACTTTC.

The chain carries TRBV9 and TRBJ2-7, with 15 bases fitting TRBD2. Germline values: CDR1 SGDLS, CDR2 YYNGEE. Unmatched junction bases numbered 3, after V lost 3 bases and J lost 5 bases. The CDR3 runs to 15 residues. Here the CDR3 reads CASSAGLAGGDEQYF. CDR3 in DNA: TGTGCCAGCAGCGCAGGACTAGCGGGAGGGGACGAGCAGTACTTC.

The chain employs TRBV6-5 and TRBJ1-5; 10 bases line up with TRBD1. The ends lost 5 bases at V and 7 bases at J; junction bases unmatched: 8. The CDR3 is made up of 15 amino acids. Germline V gene data show CDR1 as MNHEY and CDR2 as SVGAGI. The CDR3 here is CASSLTGGARQPQHF. CDR3 sequence (DNA): TGTGCCAGCAGTCTGACAGGGGGCGCCCGGCAGCCCCAGCATTTT.

V is TRBV11-2 and J is TRBJ2-2; 12 nucleotides agree with TRBD2. J lost 4 bases, V lost 8 bases, and 5 bases had no gene match. From germline, CDR1 is SGHAT and CDR2 FQNNGV. CDR3 length: 15 amino acids. The CDR3 here is CASSLLAGGTGELFF. The CDR3 bases are TGTGCCAGCTCTTTACTAGCGGGAGGCACCGGGGAGCTGTTTTTT.